A single T cell receptor (beta chain) is shown here with its context. The junction differs from germline at one of its ends, possibly a read error. TCRdb reanalysed the PCR reads using MiXCR and keeps one entry per CDR3 protein. The sample consists of over 10,000 distinct CDR3 sequences, roughly half of them appearing once. CDR1 is SGHNT and CDR2 is YYREEE in the germline V gene (reference sequence). The CDR3 has 16 residues. This specimen belongs to a study of tumor-infiltrating lymphocytes in oesophageal squamous cell carcinoma. The sequence came from a female donor with esophageal squamous cell carcinoma. Sequenced sample: blood. The chain joins TRBV5-4 to TRBJ2-4; 14 bases align to TRBD2. The J call may be incorrect, as the DNA end agrees better with TRBJ2-1. This CDR3 is CASSLGGTSGRNEQFF. DNA of the CDR3: TGCGCCAGCAGCTTGGGAGGGACTAGCGGGAGAAATGAGCAGTTCTTC.